The 9 T cell receptor beta chains below come from one sample, sequenced in a study of cytomegalovirus exposure and HLA in healthy donors. The primer mix had 60 Vbeta and 13 Jbeta primers. The protocol was immunoSEQ multiplex PCR, while the TCRdb copy is restricted to in-frame clones and leaves out a portion. The data show roughly 150,000 clones, with around two thirds seen just once and about 9.4% held by the top ten. Sequenced material: PBMCs. Receptors were obtained from a man younger than 40 in good health and CMV-seropositive.

The CDR3 DNA follows: TGTGCCAGCTCACCGGCGAACGCAGGCGAAAAACTGTTTTTT. Translation: CASSPANAGEKLFF. The J gene is TRBJ1-4, the V gene TRBV18; D is ambiguous. V gave up 3 bases and J gave up 8 bases, with 13 bases separating them. From germline, CDR1 is KGHSH and CDR2 LQKENI. The CDR3 contains 14 residues.

The V and J genes are TRBV6-1 and TRBJ2-7, with 8 positions matching TRBD1. J was trimmed by 1 base and V by 4 bases; bases with no gene match: 6. CDR3 length equals 15 residues. Germline V gene sequence: CDR1 MNHNS, CDR2 SASEGT. The CDR3 sequence is CASSVPGQASYEQYF. The CDR3 region has the DNA TGTGCCAGCAGTGTTCCGGGACAGGCGTCCTACGAGCAGTACTTC.

This clone has just a few counts. The V gene is TRBV9, the J gene TRBJ2-1; maybe TRBD2 (6 bases). Trimming left V 2 bases short and J 4 bases short, with 7 bases between. Per germline, CDR1 SGDLS and CDR2 YYNGEE. The CDR3 length is 13 residues. For the CDR3, the DNA is TGTGCCAGCAGCGTTCTAGCGTACAATGAGCAGTTCTTC. Its protein is CASSVLAYNEQFF.

The rearrangement uses TRBV29-1 and TRBJ1-2, with 8 bases lining up with TRBD1. After removal of 4 bases from V and 0 bases from J, the junction contained 4 bases not matched to a gene. Germline loops: CDR1 SQVTM, CDR2 ANQGSEA. The CDR3 sequence is 14 residues long. The DNA of the CDR3 is TGCAGCGTTGGGTACAGGGGGGCTAACTATGGCTACACCTTC. Amino acids: CSVGYRGANYGYTF. The whole variable domain, filled in from reference TRBV29-1 and TRBJ1-2, reads SAVISQKPSRDICQRGTSLTIQCQVDSQVTMMFWYRQQPGQSLTLIATANQGSEATYESGFVIDKFPISRPNLTFSTLTVSNMSPEDSSIYLCSVGYRGANYGYTFGSGTRLTVV.

The chain combines TRBV10-2 with TRBJ1-5; D is unclear. V lost 4 bases and J 0 bases, leaving 10 bases between the germline ends. The CDR3 has 15 residues. Germline lookup yields CDR1 WSHSY and CDR2 SAAADI. The CDR3 DNA sequence: TGCGCCAGCAGTGGGGCAGACTATAGCAATCAGCCCCAGCATTTT. Translated, it gives CASSGADYSNQPQHF.

The chain employs TRBV28 and TRBJ2-1; a weak D match, TRBD1 (6 bases). Per germline, CDR1 MDHEN and CDR2 SYDVKM. V was shortened by 5 bases and J by 13 bases, with 12 bases between the two germline ends. This CDR3 has 11 amino acids. The CDR3 reads CASSEDRRQFF. The CDR3 DNA reads as TGTGCCAGCAGTGAAGACAGGAGACAGTTCTTC.

This chain joins TRBV18 and TRBJ2-7; the D gene is possibly TRBD1 (6 bases). V was cut by 5 bases and J by 0 bases, with 14 bases left in between. CDR3 size: 15 residues. From germline, CDR1 is KGHSH and CDR2 LQKENI. The DNA of the CDR3 is TGTGCCAGCTCAGCGGACAGCGCTAGCTCCTACGAGCAGTACTTC. The encoded protein is CASSADSASSYEQYF.

This clone showed up just a few times. The chain recombines TRBV5-6 with TRBJ2-2; the D gene is possibly TRBD2 (5 bases). This CDR3 has 11 amino acids. CDR1 and CDR2 (germline): SGHDT, YYEEEE. Trimming took 3 bases from V and 8 from J, leaving 5 bases between them. Here the CDR3 reads CASSWEGELFF. DNA for the CDR3: TGTGCCAGCAGCTGGGAGGGGGAGCTGTTTTTT.

The gene calls are TRBV6-1 and TRBJ1-2, with TRBD1 identical over 12 bases. The CDR3 sequence is 16 residues long. CDR1 MNHNS and CDR2 SASEGT come from the germline V gene. The trim removed 1 base at V and 8 bases at J, leaving 8 bases unmatched. This CDR3 reads CASSEEEGTGGRGYTF. The CDR3 nucleotides read TGTGCCAGCAGTGAAGAAGAGGGGACAGGGGGCCGGGGCTACACCTTC.